Below are 23 T cell receptor beta chains sequenced from a single sample in a study of blood T cells in healthy people across ages. A sample-barcoded 5' primer and a J-beta primer mix were used in a second PCR of about 7 to 12 cycles. TCRdb recomputed calls from the 5' RACE reads with MiXCR, one row per CDR3 protein. The data show more than 800,000 distinct CDR3 sequences, with around 45% seen just once and approximately 19% held by the top ten. Sequenced: blood. The source of these receptors is a woman aged 60-70 years in good health.

The V and J genes are TRBV5-1 and TRBJ1-1, with D unresolved. The CDR3 length is 14 residues. The ends were cut back, 7 bases at V and 4 bases at J, with 17 bases in the middle. In germline, CDR1 is SGHRS, CDR2 YFSETQ. CDR3 DNA sequence: TGCGCCAGCGCTCAACGTGGGTCCCCCACTGAAGCTTTCTTT. Encoded protein: CASAQRGSPTEAFF.

The chain uses TRBV3-1 and TRBJ2-3; possibly TRBD1 for D (6 bases). Germline V lookup: CDR1 LGHDT, CDR2 YNNKEL (reference sequence). The CDR3 has 14 amino acids. Trimming shortened V by 3 bases and J by 3 bases, and 10 bases separated the two germline ends. The DNA for the CDR3 is TGTGCCAGCAGCCAGGTCGACAGGACAGATACGCAGTATTTT. It translates to CASSQVDRTDTQYF.

This sequence joins TRBV9 and TRBJ2-3; TRBD2 aligns across 9 bases. V trimming: 3 bases; J trimming: 6 bases; junction bases outside the gene matches: 14. Germline V CDR1 and CDR2: SGDLS, YYNGEE. This CDR3 has 17 amino acids. In nucleotides, the CDR3 is TGTGCCAGCAGCGACGGGAAATTAGCGGGGGCAAGGGATACGCAGTATTTT. Translated, it gives CASSDGKLAGARDTQYF.

This chain joins TRBV7-3 and TRBJ2-1; D remains ambiguous. CDR1 SGHTA and CDR2 FQGTGA come from the germline V gene. Trimming pared 5 bases from V and 9 bases from J, leaving 17 bases between. The CDR3 sequence is 14 residues long. This chain's CDR3 is CASSPEASVPEQFF. Here the CDR3 DNA reads TGTGCCAGCAGCCCCGAAGCCTCGGTCCCTGAGCAGTTCTTC.

This clonotype was observed a handful of times. V and J are TRBV27 and TRBJ1-2; 8 bases match TRBD1. Germline CDR1 MNHEY, CDR2 SMNVEV (reference sequence). V dropped 6 bases and J dropped 6; count of bases not matched to a gene: 9. The CDR3 loop spans 14 amino acids. In DNA, the CDR3 is TGTGCCAGCAGCACTCGCGGACAGGGCCATGGCTACACCTTC. Its translation: CASSTRGQGHGYTF.

The chain uses TRBV7-9 and TRBJ2-3, with 7 positions matching TRBD2. The CDR3 runs to 14 residues. CDR1 is SEHNR, CDR2 FQNEAQ, per germline (reference sequence). The CDR3 region is CGIRGLTSTDTQYF. CDR3 nucleotides: TGTGGGATTAGGGGACTAACTTCCACAGATACGCAGTATTTT.

The genes are TRBV21-1 and TRBJ2-7; the D segment call TRBD2 is taken from the table without a DNA check. TRBV21-1 is a pseudogene locus. The CDR3 length is 13 residues. The CDR3 region is CASPGTQRYEQYF. The CDR3 DNA is TGTGCCAGCCCCGGGACTCAAAGATACGAGCAGTACTTC.

The J gene is TRBJ2-1, the V gene TRBV5-1; 11 bases are shared with TRBD2. The CDR3 extends over 18 amino acids. V dropped 10 bases and J dropped 0; count of bases not matched to a gene: 15. Germline V gene sequence: CDR1 SGHRS, CDR2 YFSETQ. The CDR3 region is CASNGGGLAVSSYNEQFF. The CDR3 DNA sequence: TGCGCCTCTAACGGGGGGGGACTAGCGGTAAGCTCCTACAATGAGCAGTTCTTC. Looking up the rest from reference TRBV5-1 and TRBJ2-1 gives the full variable domain: KAGVTQTPRYLIKTRGQQVTLSCSPISGHRSVSWYQQTPGQGLQFLFEYFSETQRNKGNFPGRFSGRQFSNSRSEMNVSTLELGDSALYLCASNGGGLAVSSYNEQFFGPGTRLTVL.

The V call is TRBV11-3, the J call TRBJ2-6, with D uncertain. Trimming pared 8 bases from V and 8 bases from J, leaving 13 bases between. Germline lookup yields CDR1 SGHNT and CDR2 YENEEA. This CDR3 contains 13 residues. CDR3 in amino acids: CASSIGLTNVLTF. The DNA of the CDR3 is TGTGCCAGCTCGATTGGGCTCACCAACGTCCTGACTTTC.

This sequence joins TRBV10-3 and TRBJ2-1, with 15 bases that match TRBD2. This CDR3 region has 17 residues. V lost 2 bases, J lost 8 bases, and 7 bases stayed unmatched. Germline V gene sequence: CDR1 ENHRY, CDR2 SYGVKD. CDR3 sequence (DNA): TGTGCCATCAGTGAGCGACGGACTAGCGGGAGGGACGATGAGCAGTTCTTC. Protein: CAISERRTSGRDDEQFF.

As concerns this clonotype: Germline and junction disagree at one end, which may indicate a read error. The chain carries TRBV5-1 and TRBJ2-5; the D gene is possibly TRBD2 (5 bases). This CDR3 has 15 amino acids. Germline V gene sequence: CDR1 SGHRS, CDR2 YFSETQ. The CDR3 loop reads CASSLTGLWGETLYF. The CDR3 DNA is TGCGCCAGCAGCTTAACGGGCTTGTGGGGAGAGACCCTGTACTTC.

The V and J genes are TRBV6-5 and TRBJ2-1, with 12 bases matching TRBD2. The CDR3 has 14 residues. Losses at the gene ends were 5 bases for V and 6 bases for J; bases not matched to a gene: 2. Germline CDR1 is MNHEY and CDR2 is SVGAGI. CDR3 bases: TGTGCCAGCAGTACGACTAGCGGGAGCAATGAGCAGTTCTTC. Residues: CASSTTSGSNEQFF.

This chain links TRBV28 with TRBJ2-3, with 7 bases that match TRBD1. The ends lost 4 bases at V and 4 bases at J; junction bases unmatched: 8. CDR1 and CDR2 from the germline V gene are MDHEN and SYDVKM. The length of the CDR3 is 15 residues. CDR3 sequence: CASSSRTGIADTQYF. CDR3 nucleotide sequence: TGTGCCAGCAGTTCCCGGACAGGTATCGCAGATACGCAGTATTTT. The full variable domain, in which reference TRBV28 and TRBJ2-3 provide the parts outside the CDR3, is DVKVTQSSRYLVKRTGEKVFLECVQDMDHENMFWYRQDPGLGLRLIYFSYDVKMKEKGDIPEGYSVSREKKERFSLILESASTNQTSMYLCASSSRTGIADTQYFGPGTRLTVL.

The rearrangement uses TRBV20-1 and TRBJ2-3; D is undetermined. This CDR3 spans 15 amino acids. Trimming pared 6 bases from V and 4 bases from J, leaving 20 bases between. Germline V lookup: CDR1 DFQATT, CDR2 SNEGSKA (reference sequence). The CDR3 sequence: CSATKSSAIADTQYF. CDR3 nucleotide sequence: TGCAGTGCCACCAAAAGCAGCGCTATTGCAGATACGCAGTATTTT.

A few counts support this clonotype. The genes are TRBV11-2 and TRBJ2-1; 12 bases map to TRBD2. V trimming: 1 base; J trimming: 0 bases; junction bases outside the gene matches: 10. Germline V gene lookup returns CDR1 SGHAT and CDR2 FQNNGV. The CDR3 consists of 20 residues. The CDR3 protein is CASSLASGRALSSSYNEQFF. CDR3 nucleotide sequence: TGTGCCAGCAGCTTAGCTAGCGGGAGGGCCCTATCAAGCTCCTACAATGAGCAGTTCTTC.

The CDR3 region has the DNA TGTGCCACCAGCAGAGATGACGGGAGGGCCGAGACAGATACGCAGTATTTT. This sequence encodes CATSRDDGRAETDTQYF. The chain links TRBV15 to TRBJ2-3, with 8 bases that match TRBD2. This CDR3 has 17 residues. V dropped 0 bases and J dropped 3; count of bases not matched to a gene: 8. Per the germline V gene, CDR1 is LNHNV and CDR2 is YYDKDF (reference sequence).

The CDR3 sequence: CASSLSANSYEQYF. CDR3 DNA: TGTGCCAGCAGCTTAAGCGCTAACTCCTACGAGCAGTACTTC. The gene calls are TRBV7-2 and TRBJ2-7; the D is unclear. This CDR3 has 14 residues. Trimming stripped 2 bases from V and 0 bases from J, with 8 bases between. The germline V gene encodes CDR1 SGHTA and CDR2 FQGNSA.

This chain links TRBV11-2 with TRBJ1-4; D may be TRBD1 (5 bases). V was cut by 1 base and J by 3 bases, with 9 bases left in between. Germline assignment: CDR1 SGHAT and CDR2 FQNNGV. The CDR3 totals 15 residues. The DNA for the CDR3 is TGTGCCAGCAGCTTAGGCGGGGCGGCTAATGAAAAACTGTTTTTT. This codes for CASSLGGAANEKLFF.

V and J are TRBV27 and TRBJ1-2; TRBD1 matches at 7 bases. This CDR3 region has 15 residues. V gave up 3 bases and J gave up 6 bases; unmatched junction bases: 10. The germline gives CDR1 MNHEY, CDR2 SMNVEV (reference sequence). CDR3 sequence (DNA): TGTGCCAGCAGTTTCTGGGCAGGGGGAATAGATGGCTACACCTTC. Its translation: CASSFWAGGIDGYTF.

This clonotype was recorded a few times. The chain links TRBV11-2 to TRBJ2-7, with 7 positions matching TRBD2. V lost 3 bases to trimming and J lost 4 bases; unmatched junction nucleotides: 3. The CDR3 length is 13 residues. The germline CDR1 and CDR2 sequences are SGHAT and FQNNGV. The CDR3 DNA reads TGTGCCAGCAGCTTTGAGCGGGATTACGAGCAGTACTTC. This codes for CASSFERDYEQYF.

The V call is TRBV29-1, the J call TRBJ2-2; D uncertain. The germline V gene encodes CDR1 SQVTM and CDR2 ANQGSEA. The length of the CDR3 is 14 residues. Trimming stripped 5 bases from V and 2 bases from J, with 12 bases between. CDR3 nucleotide sequence: TGCAGCGTTAAAGGGTTTTTAAACACCGGGGAGCTGTTTTTT. Encoded protein: CSVKGFLNTGELFF.

The chain recombines TRBV9 with TRBJ2-7; maybe TRBD2 (6 bases). The CDR3 consists of 16 residues. V was clipped by 4 bases and J by 0 bases, with 17 bases between them. Germline assignment: CDR1 SGDLS and CDR2 YYNGEE. The CDR3 loop reads CASSPRGSGGSYEQYF. In DNA form, the CDR3 reads TGTGCCAGCAGCCCACGGGGCTCCGGGGGCTCCTACGAGCAGTACTTC.

In this sample, this clonotype turned up many times. The chain joins TRBV10-1 to TRBJ2-4, with TRBD1 matching 8 bases. Germline V gives CDR1 WNHNN, CDR2 SYGVQD (reference sequence). This CDR3 is 18 amino acids long. The V gene end was trimmed by 3 bases and the J gene end by 1 base; junction bases not matched to a gene: 11. Here the CDR3 DNA reads TGCGCCAGCAGTGAACGTAGGTGCAGGGGGCTGGCCAAAAACATTCAGTACTTC. It specifies CASSERRCRGLAKNIQYF.